The source of this TCR beta chain is a study of cytomegalovirus exposure and HLA in healthy donors. Study-level results: A later analysis found most CMV-associated TCR beta chains apparently HLA-restricted. As a later analysis revealed, the rate of TCR association differed by HLA locus, with DRB1 most and HLA-C fewest. It emerged from a later analysis that several of the most significant clusters appeared to be linked to common viral pathogens. An Asian-associated ancestry cluster reportedly showed fewer N-insertions than the approximately 690-donor mean in a later analysis.

Note on this clone: Antigen unknown.

The CDR3 contains 14 residues. V was clipped by 2 bases and J by 0 bases, with 7 bases between them. Germline assignment: CDR1 MGHRA and CDR2 YSYEKL. It was with 60 Vbeta and 13 Jbeta primers that the PCR ran. Produced via immunoSEQ multiplex PCR; TCRdb's table is partial and in-frame only. The data show some 180,000 clones, approximately 81% seen once. The V and J genes are TRBV4-1 and TRBJ1-1; no reliable D call. This clonotype was sampled from a man aged 25 to 40 in good health and CMV-seropositive. The sample consisted of PBMCs. Here the CDR3 DNA reads TGCGCCAGCAGCCAATACAGTATGAACACTGAAGCTTTCTTT. It translates to CASSQYSMNTEAFF.